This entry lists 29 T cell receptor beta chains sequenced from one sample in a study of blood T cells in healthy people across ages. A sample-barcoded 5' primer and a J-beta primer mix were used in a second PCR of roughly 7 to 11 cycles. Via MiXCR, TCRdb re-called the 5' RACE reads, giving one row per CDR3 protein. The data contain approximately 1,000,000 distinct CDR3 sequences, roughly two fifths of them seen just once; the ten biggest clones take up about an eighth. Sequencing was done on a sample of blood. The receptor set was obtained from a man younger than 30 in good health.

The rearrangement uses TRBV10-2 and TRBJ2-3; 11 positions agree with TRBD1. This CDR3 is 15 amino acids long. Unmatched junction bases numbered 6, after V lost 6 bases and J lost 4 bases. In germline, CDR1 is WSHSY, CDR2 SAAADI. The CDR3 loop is CASSQWGQGADTQYF. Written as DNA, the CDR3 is TGCGCCAGCAGCCAGTGGGGACAGGGGGCAGATACGCAGTATTTT.

CDR3: CASRVAAEAFF. The CDR3 region has the DNA TGTGCCAGCAGGGTGGCCGCTGAAGCTTTCTTT. The J gene is TRBJ1-1, the V gene TRBV28; D is uncertain. Germline values: CDR1 MDHEN, CDR2 SYDVKM. Trimming removed 6 bases at V and 6 bases at J, with 8 bases between. The CDR3 length is 11 residues.

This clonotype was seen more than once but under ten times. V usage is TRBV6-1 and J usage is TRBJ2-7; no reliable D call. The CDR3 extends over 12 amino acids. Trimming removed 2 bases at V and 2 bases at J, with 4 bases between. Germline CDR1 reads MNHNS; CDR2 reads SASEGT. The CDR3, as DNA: TGTGCCAGCAGTGAAAGGACCTACGAGCAGTACTTC. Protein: CASSERTYEQYF.

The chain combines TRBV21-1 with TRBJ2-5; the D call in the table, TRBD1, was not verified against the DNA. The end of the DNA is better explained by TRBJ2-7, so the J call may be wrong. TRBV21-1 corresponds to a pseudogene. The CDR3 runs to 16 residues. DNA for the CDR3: TGTGTCAGCAGCAAAGCAATTGAGACAGGGGACTACGAGCAGTACTTC. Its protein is CVSSKAIETGDYEQYF.

CDR3 nucleotide sequence: TGTGCCAGCGGATCGACTAGCGGGGAGACTGAGACCCAGTACTTC. Translation gives CASGSTSGETETQYF. This chain connects TRBV25-1 to TRBJ2-4; the match to TRBD2 covers 11 bases. The end of the DNA is better explained by TRBJ2-5, so the J call may be wrong. Per germline, CDR1 MGHDK and CDR2 SYGVNS. This CDR3 is built from 15 residues.

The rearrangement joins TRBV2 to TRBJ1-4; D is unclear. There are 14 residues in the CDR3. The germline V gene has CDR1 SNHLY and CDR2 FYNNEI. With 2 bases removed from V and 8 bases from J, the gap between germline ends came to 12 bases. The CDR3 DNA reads TGTGCCAGCAGTGAATATCTCTCAGAAGAAAAACTGTTTTTT. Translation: CASSEYLSEEKLFF. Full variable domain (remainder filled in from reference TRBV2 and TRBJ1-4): EPEVTQTPSHQVTQMGQEVILRCVPISNHLYFYWYRQILGQKVEFLVSFYNNEISEKSEIFDDQFSVERPDGSNFTLKIRSTKLEDSAMYFCASSEYLSEEKLFFGSGTQLSVL.

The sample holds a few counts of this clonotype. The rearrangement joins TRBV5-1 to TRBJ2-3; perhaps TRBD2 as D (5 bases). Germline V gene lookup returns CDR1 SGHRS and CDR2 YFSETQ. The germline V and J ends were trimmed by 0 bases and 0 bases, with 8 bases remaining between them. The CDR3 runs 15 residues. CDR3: CASSLESGSTDTQYF. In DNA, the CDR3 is TGCGCCAGCAGCTTGGAAAGCGGAAGCACAGATACGCAGTATTTT. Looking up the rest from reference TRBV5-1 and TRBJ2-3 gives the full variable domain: KAGVTQTPRYLIKTRGQQVTLSCSPISGHRSVSWYQQTPGQGLQFLFEYFSETQRNKGNFPGRFSGRQFSNSRSEMNVSTLELGDSALYLCASSLESGSTDTQYFGPGTRLTVL.

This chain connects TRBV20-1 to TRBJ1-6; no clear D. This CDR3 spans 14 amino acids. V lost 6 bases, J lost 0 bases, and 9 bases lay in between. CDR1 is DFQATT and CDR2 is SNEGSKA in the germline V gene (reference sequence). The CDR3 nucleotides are TGCAGTGCCCCCGATGGCTCCTATAATTCACCCCTCCACTTT. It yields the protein CSAPDGSYNSPLHF.

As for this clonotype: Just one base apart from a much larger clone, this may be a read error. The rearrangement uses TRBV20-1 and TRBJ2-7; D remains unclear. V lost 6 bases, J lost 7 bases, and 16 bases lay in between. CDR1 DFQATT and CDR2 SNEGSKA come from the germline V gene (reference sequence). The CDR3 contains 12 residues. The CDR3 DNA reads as TGCAGTGCCACCCGGCCCGGCGATGAGCAGTACTTC. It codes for CSATRPGDEQYF.

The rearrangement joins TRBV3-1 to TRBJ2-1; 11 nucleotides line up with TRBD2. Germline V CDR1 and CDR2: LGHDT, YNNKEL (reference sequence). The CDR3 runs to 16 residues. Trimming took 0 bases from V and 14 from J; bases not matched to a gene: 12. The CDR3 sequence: CASSQDPTSGVRVKFF. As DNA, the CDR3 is TGTGCCAGCAGCCAAGATCCGACTAGCGGGGTTAGAGTGAAGTTCTTC.

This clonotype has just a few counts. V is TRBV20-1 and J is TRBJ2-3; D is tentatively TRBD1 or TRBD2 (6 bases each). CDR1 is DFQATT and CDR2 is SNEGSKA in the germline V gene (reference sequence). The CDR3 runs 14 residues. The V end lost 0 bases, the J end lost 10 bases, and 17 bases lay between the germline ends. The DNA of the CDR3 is TGCAGTGCTAGAGATAGTGGGGGGCGTACGGCGCAGTATTTT. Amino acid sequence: CSARDSGGRTAQYF.

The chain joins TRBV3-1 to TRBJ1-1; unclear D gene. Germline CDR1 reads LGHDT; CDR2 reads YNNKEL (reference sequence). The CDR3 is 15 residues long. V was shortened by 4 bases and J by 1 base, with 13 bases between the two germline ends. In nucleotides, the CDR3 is TGTGCCAGCAGCCCGCAATCGGCGGCGAACACTGAAGCTTTCTTT. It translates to CASSPQSAANTEAFF.

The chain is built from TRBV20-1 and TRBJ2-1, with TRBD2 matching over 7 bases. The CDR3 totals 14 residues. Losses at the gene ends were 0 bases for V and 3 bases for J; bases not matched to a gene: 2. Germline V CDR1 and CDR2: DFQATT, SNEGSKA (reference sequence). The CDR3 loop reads CSARDKRGYNEQFF. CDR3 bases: TGCAGTGCTAGAGATAAGCGGGGCTACAATGAGCAGTTCTTC.

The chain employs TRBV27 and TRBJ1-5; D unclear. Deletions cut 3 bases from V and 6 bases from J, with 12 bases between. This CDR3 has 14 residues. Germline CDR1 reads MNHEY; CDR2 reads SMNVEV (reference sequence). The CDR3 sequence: CASSLVVGSQPQHF. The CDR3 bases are TGTGCCAGCAGTTTGGTTGTAGGTTCTCAGCCCCAGCATTTT.

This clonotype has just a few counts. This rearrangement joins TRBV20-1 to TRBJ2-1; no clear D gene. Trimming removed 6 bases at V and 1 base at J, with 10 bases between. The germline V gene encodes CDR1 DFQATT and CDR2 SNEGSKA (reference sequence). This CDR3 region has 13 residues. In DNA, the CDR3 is TGCAGTGCCCCAGCAGGTTCCTACAATGAGCAGTTCTTC. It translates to CSAPAGSYNEQFF.

The CDR3 sequence is CATESWTQITGELFF. Here the CDR3 DNA reads TGTGCCACCGAGTCATGGACTCAAATCACCGGGGAGCTGTTTTTT. J is TRBJ2-2 and V is TRBV7-2; tentative D call: TRBD2 (5 bases). CDR1 SGHTA and CDR2 FQGNSA come from the germline V gene. Deletions cut 10 bases from V and 4 bases from J, with 19 bases between. The CDR3 is made up of 15 amino acids.

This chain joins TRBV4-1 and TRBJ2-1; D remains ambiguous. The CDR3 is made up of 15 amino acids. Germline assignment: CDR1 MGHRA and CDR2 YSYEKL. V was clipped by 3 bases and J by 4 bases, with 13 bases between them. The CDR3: CASSHSTAQYNEQFF. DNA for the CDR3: TGCGCCAGCAGCCACTCTACCGCTCAGTACAATGAGCAGTTCTTC.

CDR3 sequence: CASRSSSNDHNEQYF. Written as DNA, the CDR3 is TGTGCCAGCAGAAGTTCGAGCAATGACCACAATGAGCAGTACTTC. This sequence joins TRBV4-2 and TRBJ2-7, with D hard to call. Germline CDR1 reads LGHNA; CDR2 reads YNFKEQ. The CDR3 is made up of 15 amino acids. Trimming left V 6 bases short and J 7 bases short, with 22 bases between.

CDR3 amino acids: CASSDREFPYEQYF. The CDR3 DNA reads as TGTGCCAGCAGTGACAGGGAATTTCCCTACGAGCAGTACTTC. The chain couples TRBV25-1 to TRBJ2-7; D possibly corresponds to TRBD1 (5 bases). The germline V gene has CDR1 MGHDK and CDR2 SYGVNS. Trimming took off 3 bases at V and 2 bases at J, with 11 bases between the two ends. The CDR3 loop spans 14 amino acids.

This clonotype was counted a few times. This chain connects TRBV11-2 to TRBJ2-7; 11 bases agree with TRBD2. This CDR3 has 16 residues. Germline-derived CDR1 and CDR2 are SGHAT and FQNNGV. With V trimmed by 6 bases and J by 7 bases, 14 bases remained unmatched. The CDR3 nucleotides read TGTGCCAGCAGTCTCAATTCCGGGACTAGCGGCTTAGAGCAGTACTTC. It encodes CASSLNSGTSGLEQYF.

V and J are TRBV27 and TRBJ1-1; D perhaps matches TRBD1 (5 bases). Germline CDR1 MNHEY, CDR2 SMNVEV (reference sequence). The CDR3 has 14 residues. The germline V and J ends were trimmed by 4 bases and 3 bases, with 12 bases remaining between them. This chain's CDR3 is CASSSTREDTEAFF. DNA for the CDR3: TGTGCCAGCAGTTCGACCAGGGAGGACACTGAAGCTTTCTTT.

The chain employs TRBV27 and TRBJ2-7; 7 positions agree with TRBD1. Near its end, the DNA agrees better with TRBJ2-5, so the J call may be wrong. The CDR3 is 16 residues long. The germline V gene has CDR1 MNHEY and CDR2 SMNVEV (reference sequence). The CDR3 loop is CASSTDRDSSWETQYF. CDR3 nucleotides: TGTGCCAGCAGTACCGACAGGGACAGTTCGTGGGAGACCCAGTACTTC.

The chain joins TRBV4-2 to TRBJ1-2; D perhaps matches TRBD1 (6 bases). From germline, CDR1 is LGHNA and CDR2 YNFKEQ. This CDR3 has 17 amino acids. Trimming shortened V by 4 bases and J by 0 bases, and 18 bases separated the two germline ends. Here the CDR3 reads CASSPGAGHTPNYGYTF. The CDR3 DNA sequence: TGTGCCAGCAGCCCAGGGGCAGGCCATACTCCTAACTATGGCTACACCTTC.

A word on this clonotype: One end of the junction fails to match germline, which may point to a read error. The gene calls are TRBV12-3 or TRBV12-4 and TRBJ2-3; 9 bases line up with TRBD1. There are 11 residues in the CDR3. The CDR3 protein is CAGSVRDREYF. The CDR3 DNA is TGTGCCGGCAGTGTCCGGGACAGGGAGTATTTT.

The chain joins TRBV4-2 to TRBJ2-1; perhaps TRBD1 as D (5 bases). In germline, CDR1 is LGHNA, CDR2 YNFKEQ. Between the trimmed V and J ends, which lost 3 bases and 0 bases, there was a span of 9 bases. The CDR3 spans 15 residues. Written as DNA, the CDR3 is TGTGCCAGCAGCCAGCTCAGGGACTCCTACAATGAGCAGTTCTTC. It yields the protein CASSQLRDSYNEQFF.

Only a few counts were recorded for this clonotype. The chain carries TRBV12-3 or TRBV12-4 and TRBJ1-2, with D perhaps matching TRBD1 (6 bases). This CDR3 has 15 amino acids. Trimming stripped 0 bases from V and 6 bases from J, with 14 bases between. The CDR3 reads CASSLAQGRGHGYTF. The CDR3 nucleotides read TGTGCCAGCAGTTTAGCGCAGGGCAGGGGCCATGGCTACACCTTC.

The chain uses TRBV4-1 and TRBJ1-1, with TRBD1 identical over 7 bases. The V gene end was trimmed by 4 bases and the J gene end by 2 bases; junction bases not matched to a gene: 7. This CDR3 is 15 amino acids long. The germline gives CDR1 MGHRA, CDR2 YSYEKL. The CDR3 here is CASSLDYRGNTEAFF. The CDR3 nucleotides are TGCGCCAGCAGCCTAGATTACAGGGGAAACACTGAAGCTTTCTTT.

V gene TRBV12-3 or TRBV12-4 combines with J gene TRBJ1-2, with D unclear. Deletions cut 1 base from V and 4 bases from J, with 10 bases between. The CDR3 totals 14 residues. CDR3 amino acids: CASSLDLTVYGYTF. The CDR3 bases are TGTGCCAGCAGTTTAGATCTAACAGTCTATGGCTACACCTTC.

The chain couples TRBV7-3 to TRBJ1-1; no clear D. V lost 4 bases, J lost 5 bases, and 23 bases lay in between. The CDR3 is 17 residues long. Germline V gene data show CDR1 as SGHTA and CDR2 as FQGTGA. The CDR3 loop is CASSSRTRKEGRTEAFF. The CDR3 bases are TGTGCCAGCAGCTCCAGGACGAGGAAGGAAGGGAGAACTGAAGCTTTCTTT.